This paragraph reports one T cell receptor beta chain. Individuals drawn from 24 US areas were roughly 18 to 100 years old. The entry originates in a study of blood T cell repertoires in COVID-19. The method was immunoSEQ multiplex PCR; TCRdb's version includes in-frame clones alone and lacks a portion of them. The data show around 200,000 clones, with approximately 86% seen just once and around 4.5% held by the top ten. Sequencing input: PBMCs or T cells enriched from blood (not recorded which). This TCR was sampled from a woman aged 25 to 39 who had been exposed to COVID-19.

CDR3 in amino acids: CASSKGAGRDNYGYTF. For the CDR3, the DNA is TGTGCCAGTAGTAAGGGGGCGGGCAGAGACAACTATGGCTACACCTTC. This chain uses TRBV19 with TRBJ1-2; 7 bases fit TRBD1. The CDR3 contains 16 residues. J gave up 2 bases and V 4 bases, and 10 bases lay outside the gene matches. Germline V gene sequence: CDR1 LNHDA, CDR2 SQIVND (reference sequence).